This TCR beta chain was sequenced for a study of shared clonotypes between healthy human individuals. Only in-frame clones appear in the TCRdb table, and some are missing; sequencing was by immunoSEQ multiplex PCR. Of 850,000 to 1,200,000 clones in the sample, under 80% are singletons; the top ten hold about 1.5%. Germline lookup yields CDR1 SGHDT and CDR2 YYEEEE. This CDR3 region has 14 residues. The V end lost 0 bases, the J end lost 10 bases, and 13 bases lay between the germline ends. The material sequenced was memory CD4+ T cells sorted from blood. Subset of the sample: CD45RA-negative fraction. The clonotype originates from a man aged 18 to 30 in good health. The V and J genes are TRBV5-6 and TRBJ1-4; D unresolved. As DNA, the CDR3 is TGTGCCAGCAGCTTGGAGGGCAACCTAGTAAAACTGTTTTTT. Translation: CASSLEGNLVKLFF.